Listed below are T cell receptor beta chains from one sample, sequenced in a study of cytomegalovirus exposure and HLA in healthy donors. Only in-frame clones appear in the TCRdb table, and some are missing; sequencing was by immunoSEQ multiplex PCR. This sample's clone table lists some 110,000 clones. Specimen: PBMCs. Receptors were obtained from a man aged 30 to 39 in good health and CMV-seronegative. The CDR3 runs from the conserved cysteine through the conserved F or W. Fields, in order: V gene, D gene, J gene, CDR3 DNA, CDR3 protein. The D gene is left open where the match is weak.

v_gene: TRBV6-4; d_gene: .; j_gene: TRBJ2-2; CDR3nt: TGTGCCAGCAGTGTACAGGGAGACACCGGGGAGCTGTTTTTT; CDR3aa: CASSVQGDTGELFF
v_gene: TRBV28; d_gene: .; j_gene: TRBJ2-7; CDR3nt: TGTGCCAGCAGTTTAGGGCTAGCTTACGAGCAGTACTTC; CDR3aa: CASSLGLAYEQYF
v_gene: TRBV2; d_gene: TRBD2; j_gene: TRBJ2-3; CDR3nt: TGTGCCAGCGGGAGGGATGGCACAGATACGCAGTATTTT; CDR3aa: CASGRDGTDTQYF
v_gene: TRBV18; d_gene: TRBD1; j_gene: TRBJ1-2; CDR3nt: TGTGCCAGCTCACCGAGGGGGCGGAGCTATGGCTACACCTTC; CDR3aa: CASSPRGRSYGYTF
v_gene: TRBV29-1; d_gene: .; j_gene: TRBJ2-5; CDR3nt: TGCAGCGTTGATTGGGGCTCCAGAGAGACCCAGTACTTC; CDR3aa: CSVDWGSRETQYF
v_gene: TRBV4-3; d_gene: .; j_gene: TRBJ2-3; CDR3nt: TGCGCCAGCAGCCAAGGCCGACTAGGTACAGATACGCAGTATTTT; CDR3aa: CASSQGRLGTDTQYF
v_gene: TRBV5-1; d_gene: TRBD1; j_gene: TRBJ1-2; CDR3nt: TGCGCCAGCAGCGACCAGGGACAGGGTAAGGGCTACACCTTC; CDR3aa: CASSDQGQGKGYTF
v_gene: TRBV7-9; d_gene: TRBD1; j_gene: TRBJ1-4; CDR3nt: TGTGCCAGCAGCCTCCGGACAGGGATCGAAAAACTGTTTTTT; CDR3aa: CASSLRTGIEKLFF
v_gene: TRBV13; d_gene: .; j_gene: TRBJ2-1; CDR3nt: TGTGCCAGCAGCTCAAATCCCGCCTGGCGGGGCAGTCACAATGAGCAGTTCTTC; CDR3aa: CASSSNPAWRGSHNEQFF
v_gene: TRBV27; d_gene: TRBD1; j_gene: TRBJ1-5; CDR3nt: TGTGCCAGCAGTTTATCGTGGACAGGGGGCAATCAGCCCCAGCATTTT; CDR3aa: CASSLSWTGGNQPQHF
v_gene: TRBV4-1; d_gene: TRBD1; j_gene: TRBJ1-3; CDR3nt: TGCGCCAGCAGCCAAGAGGCGCCAGGGGGCTACACCATATATTTT; CDR3aa: CASSQEAPGGYTIYF
v_gene: TRBV19; d_gene: TRBD2; j_gene: TRBJ2-3; CDR3nt: TGTGCCAGTAGTACCCTGGGAGCGGGGGGCACAGATACGCAGTATTTT; CDR3aa: CASSTLGAGGTDTQYF
v_gene: TRBV6-4; d_gene: TRBD2; j_gene: TRBJ2-3; CDR3nt: TGTGCCAGCAGTGGCCTAGCGGGGAGTGATACGCAGTATTTT; CDR3aa: CASSGLAGSDTQYF
v_gene: TRBV7-2; d_gene: .; j_gene: TRBJ2-2; CDR3nt: TGTGCCAGCAGCCCCCGCGGCGGGGAGCTGTTTTTT; CDR3aa: CASSPRGGELFF
v_gene: TRBV5-1; d_gene: .; j_gene: TRBJ2-3; CDR3nt: TGCGCCAGCAGCTTGGCCATCGAGGATACGCAGTATTTT; CDR3aa: CASSLAIEDTQYF
v_gene: TRBV30; d_gene: TRBD1; j_gene: TRBJ1-1; CDR3nt: TGTGCCTGGACGACAGGGGGGAACACTGAAGCTTTCTTT; CDR3aa: CAWTTGGNTEAFF
v_gene: TRBV30; d_gene: TRBD1; j_gene: TRBJ2-1; CDR3nt: TGTGCCTGGAGGGTTCCGGGACAGAACAATGAGCAGTTCTTC; CDR3aa: CAWRVPGQNNEQFF
v_gene: TRBV25-1; d_gene: .; j_gene: TRBJ1-6; CDR3nt: TGTGCCAGCAGCCCATCAGAACATTATAATTCACCCCTCCACTTT; CDR3aa: CASSPSEHYNSPLHF
v_gene: TRBV29-1; d_gene: .; j_gene: TRBJ2-2; CDR3nt: TGCAGCGTTGAGGCACCAACAGTCAAGAACACCGGGGAGCTGTTTTTT; CDR3aa: CSVEAPTVKNTGELFF
v_gene: TRBV7-3; d_gene: .; j_gene: TRBJ2-5; CDR3nt: TGTGCCAGCAGCTTAACACGTGGGGCAGCCCAAGAGACCCAGTACTTC; CDR3aa: CASSLTRGAAQETQYF
v_gene: TRBV21-1; d_gene: .; j_gene: TRBJ1-1; CDR3nt: TGTGCCAGCAGCAAAGGGAGGGCGGGAACGCAAGCTTTCTTT; CDR3aa: CASSKGRAGTQAFF
v_gene: TRBV7-8; d_gene: TRBD2; j_gene: TRBJ2-3; CDR3nt: TGTGCTACGGGGGGGCGCACAGATACGCAGTATTTT; CDR3aa: CATGGRTDTQYF
v_gene: TRBV7-8; d_gene: TRBD1; j_gene: TRBJ2-2; CDR3nt: TGTGCCAGCAGCTTAGTCGGGACAGCTTACACCGGGGAGCTGTTTTTT; CDR3aa: CASSLVGTAYTGELFF
v_gene: TRBV6-5; d_gene: .; j_gene: TRBJ2-1; CDR3nt: TGTGCCAGCAGCTACACAGGGGGGGCCTCCTACAATGAGCAGTTCTTC; CDR3aa: CASSYTGGASYNEQFF
v_gene: TRBV7-9; d_gene: TRBD1; j_gene: TRBJ2-5; CDR3nt: TGTGCCAGCAGCTTGTTCTCCGGGACAGCACAAGAGACCCAGTACTTC; CDR3aa: CASSLFSGTAQETQYF
v_gene: TRBV7-9; d_gene: .; j_gene: TRBJ1-6; CDR3nt: TGTGCCAGCAGCTTATCCACAGGGCGGGGGTCACCCCTCCACTTT; CDR3aa: CASSLSTGRGSPLHF
v_gene: TRBV9; d_gene: TRBD2; j_gene: TRBJ2-1; CDR3nt: TGTGCCTCCCAGCGGGGGGGCCAGAATGAGCAGTTCTTC; CDR3aa: CASQRGGQNEQFF
v_gene: TRBV7-9; d_gene: TRBD1; j_gene: TRBJ1-2; CDR3nt: TGTGCCAGCAGCTCGCGGGACAGATTTAACTATGGCTACACCTTC; CDR3aa: CASSSRDRFNYGYTF
v_gene: TRBV18; d_gene: .; j_gene: TRBJ1-2; CDR3nt: TGTGCCAGCTCACCAGGGGGGGGTTCCCGTGTGGGAACGGATGGCTACACCTTC; CDR3aa: CASSPGGGSRVGTDGYTF
v_gene: TRBV6-5; d_gene: TRBD1; j_gene: TRBJ2-5; CDR3nt: TGTGCCAGCAGTTTTCGGACAGGGGGGCAAGAGACCCAGTACTTC; CDR3aa: CASSFRTGGQETQYF
v_gene: TRBV5-1; d_gene: TRBD1; j_gene: TRBJ1-1; CDR3nt: TGCGCCAGCAGCCTGACAGGGGGCACTGAAGCTTTCTTT; CDR3aa: CASSLTGGTEAFF
v_gene: TRBV6-1; d_gene: .; j_gene: TRBJ2-3; CDR3nt: TGTGCCAGCACGAACGGGATCACAGATACGCAGTATTTT; CDR3aa: CASTNGITDTQYF
v_gene: TRBV5-1; d_gene: .; j_gene: TRBJ1-6; CDR3nt: TGCGCCAGCAGCTTGGACAGGGATGTACGTTATTCACCCCTCCACTTT; CDR3aa: CASSLDRDVRYSPLHF
v_gene: TRBV4-2; d_gene: TRBD1; j_gene: TRBJ1-5; CDR3nt: TGTGCCAGCAGCCAACAGGACAGGGTCAATCAGCCCCAGCATTTT; CDR3aa: CASSQQDRVNQPQHF
v_gene: TRBV27; d_gene: .; j_gene: TRBJ1-1; CDR3nt: TGTGCCAGCAGTTGGCGGGGGTTGAACACTGAAGCTTTCTTT; CDR3aa: CASSWRGLNTEAFF
v_gene: TRBV7-6; d_gene: .; j_gene: TRBJ2-3; CDR3nt: TGTGCCAGCAGCTTAGTGGCGGGCCCGCGGGATACGCAGTATTTT; CDR3aa: CASSLVAGPRDTQYF
v_gene: TRBV27; d_gene: TRBD1; j_gene: TRBJ2-7; CDR3nt: TGTGCCAGCACTCTGGGACAGGGCCACGAGCAGTACTTC; CDR3aa: CASTLGQGHEQYF
v_gene: TRBV18; d_gene: .; j_gene: TRBJ2-5; CDR3nt: TGTGCCAGCTCACCACGACTGACGGAGACCCAGTACTTC; CDR3aa: CASSPRLTETQYF
v_gene: TRBV7-2; d_gene: TRBD2; j_gene: TRBJ2-7; CDR3nt: TGTGCCAGCAGCACTCGCCCTGGCGGGGGGCCCTACGAGCAGTACTTC; CDR3aa: CASSTRPGGGPYEQYF
v_gene: TRBV5-1; d_gene: .; j_gene: TRBJ1-1; CDR3nt: TGCGCCAGCAGCTATGCGGGGGAGAAGACTGAAGCTTTCTTT; CDR3aa: CASSYAGEKTEAFF
v_gene: TRBV7-8; d_gene: TRBD1; j_gene: TRBJ1-5; CDR3nt: TGTGCCAGCAGCTTAGGAGGGACAGGGATTCAGCCCCAGCATTTT; CDR3aa: CASSLGGTGIQPQHF
v_gene: TRBV4-2; d_gene: .; j_gene: TRBJ2-7; CDR3nt: TGTGCCAGCAGCCAAGATAGGGGACTCACCTACGAGCAGTACTTC; CDR3aa: CASSQDRGLTYEQYF
v_gene: TRBV4-2; d_gene: .; j_gene: TRBJ1-4; CDR3nt: TGTGCCAGCAGCCAAGATCTGCGGCGAGGTCTAGCAACTAATGAAAAACTGTTTTTT; CDR3aa: CASSQDLRRGLATNEKLFF
v_gene: TRBV6-1; d_gene: .; j_gene: TRBJ1-2; CDR3nt: TGTGCCAGCAGTGGGATTCAGACAGGTCGGGCCTATGGCTACACCTTC; CDR3aa: CASSGIQTGRAYGYTF
v_gene: TRBV5-1; d_gene: TRBD1; j_gene: TRBJ2-1; CDR3nt: TGCGCCAGCAGCTTGGCCGGACAGGGGTACAGTGAGCAGTTCTTC; CDR3aa: CASSLAGQGYSEQFF
v_gene: TRBV5-6; d_gene: TRBD2; j_gene: TRBJ2-5; CDR3nt: TGTGCCAGCAGCTTGGATACCAGCGGGGGCGTGACCCAGTACTTC; CDR3aa: CASSLDTSGGVTQYF
v_gene: TRBV7-7; d_gene: TRBD1; j_gene: TRBJ2-7; CDR3nt: TGTGCCAGCAGCTTACAAACAGGGGGCAGCTACGAGCAGTACTTC; CDR3aa: CASSLQTGGSYEQYF
v_gene: TRBV9; d_gene: .; j_gene: TRBJ2-3; CDR3nt: TGTGCCAGCAGCGTAGCGGTCCTCGGGGCAGATACGCAGTATTTT; CDR3aa: CASSVAVLGADTQYF
v_gene: TRBV5-1; d_gene: TRBD1; j_gene: TRBJ2-2; CDR3nt: TGCGCCAGCAGCTCGGAAGGACAGGGGCCCGGGGAGCTGTTTTTT; CDR3aa: CASSSEGQGPGELFF
v_gene: TRBV5-6; d_gene: .; j_gene: TRBJ1-1; CDR3nt: TGTGCCAGCGAGCGGCGGGCCAAGGGCTTTATCACTGAAGCTTTCTTT; CDR3aa: CASERRAKGFITEAFF
v_gene: TRBV28; d_gene: TRBD1; j_gene: TRBJ2-7; CDR3nt: TGTGCCAGCAGACTACAGGGGGACTCCTACGAGCAGTACTTC; CDR3aa: CASRLQGDSYEQYF
v_gene: TRBV28; d_gene: .; j_gene: TRBJ2-5; CDR3nt: TGTGCCAGCAGTAACCATCAGGGGGGCCAAGAGACCCAGTACTTC; CDR3aa: CASSNHQGGQETQYF
v_gene: TRBV5-1; d_gene: TRBD2; j_gene: TRBJ2-5; CDR3nt: TGCGCCAGCAGCGTCCTCGGGACTAGCGGGGGGAGAGAGACCCAGTACTTC; CDR3aa: CASSVLGTSGGRETQYF
v_gene: TRBV7-9; d_gene: TRBD2; j_gene: TRBJ2-3; CDR3nt: TGTGCCAGCAGCTTAGCGTCGGCGGGGGGTTCTACGGATACGCAGTATTTT; CDR3aa: CASSLASAGGSTDTQYF